The present T cell receptor (beta chain) was sequenced within a study of T-cell reconstitution after alpha-beta-depleted transplantation in children. Unique molecular identifiers were used in preparing the TCRbeta library. TCRdb itself ran the PCR reads through MiXCR, one entry per CDR3 protein. The data show some 300,000 distinct CDR3 sequences, 10% seen once. This CDR3 comprises 15 residues. CDR1 and CDR2 (germline): MNHGY, SVAAGI. V was shortened by 0 bases and J by 2 bases, with 9 bases between the two germline ends. The sample holds many counts of this clonotype. Sequences were derived from PBMCs, sampled before TCRalphabeta/CD19-depleted stem cell transplant. The chain employs TRBV6-9 and TRBJ2-3; D is ambiguous. The TCR comes from a boy under two years old with acute myeloid leukemia, due to receive a stem cell transplant. CDR3 nucleotide sequence: TGTGCCAGCAGTTATTCTGGCCACATCACAGATACGCAGTATTTT. Translation gives CASSYSGHITDTQYF.